Listed here are 14 T cell receptor beta chains from one sample, sequenced in a study of T cells in tumors after PD-1 blockade. Assay used: immunoSEQ multiplex PCR; TCRdb lists only in-frame clones, some missing. The data show about 59,000 clones, about four fifths seen once. This specimen consisted of PBMCs, obtained before anti-PD-1 treatment. The source is a human donor with basal cell carcinoma.

The V call is TRBV7-3, the J call TRBJ2-1; D remains ambiguous. Trimming took off 0 bases at V and 5 bases at J, with 17 bases between the two ends. The germline V gene encodes CDR1 SGHTA and CDR2 FQGTGA. This CDR3 region has 17 residues. In nucleotides, the CDR3 is TGTGCCAGCAGCTTAACGCCCTTAGAAGGACCAAACAATGAGCAGTTCTTC. Translated, it gives CASSLTPLEGPNNEQFF.

The V call is TRBV6-5, the J call TRBJ2-3, with D unresolved. V was pared by 0 bases and J by 4 bases, with 5 bases between. Germline V CDR1 and CDR2: MNHEY, SVGAGI. CDR3 length equals 13 residues. Here the CDR3 DNA reads TGTGCCAGCAGTTACTCGAGATCAGATACGCAGTATTTT. This translates into CASSYSRSDTQYF.

The rearrangement joins TRBV30 to TRBJ2-7, with 8 bases fitting TRBD1. This CDR3 contains 15 residues. CDR1 GTSNPN and CDR2 SVGIG come from the germline V gene (reference sequence). V trimming: 0 bases; J trimming: 5 bases; junction bases outside the gene matches: 9. CDR3 DNA sequence: TGTGCCTGGAGTGTACAGGACAGGGTCACAAACGAGCAGTACTTC. This sequence encodes CAWSVQDRVTNEQYF.

The chain couples TRBV12-5 to TRBJ2-1; D call uncertain. CDR3 length equals 15 residues. The germline V gene encodes CDR1 LGHNT and CDR2 FRNRAP. The V end was cut by 2 bases, the J end by 9 bases, with 17 bases between. The CDR3 DNA reads as TGTGCTAGTGGTTTGTCGGACCGTAAAGACGGTGAGCAGTTCTTC. Residues: CASGLSDRKDGEQFF.

V is TRBV6-6 and J is TRBJ1-5, with 7 bases aligning to TRBD1. Germline CDR1 is MNHNY and CDR2 is SVGAGI (reference sequence). The CDR3 sequence is 15 residues long. V dropped 6 bases and J dropped 3; count of bases not matched to a gene: 8. For the CDR3, the DNA is TGTGCCAGCAGAGTCGCCGGGACAGACAATCAGCCCCAGCATTTT. It codes for CASRVAGTDNQPQHF.

The V and J genes are TRBV30 and TRBJ1-3; TRBD1 might be the D (5 bases). Germline values: CDR1 GTSNPN, CDR2 SVGIG (reference sequence). The ends were cut back, 2 bases at V and 3 bases at J, with 17 bases in the middle. The CDR3 runs to 16 residues. CDR3 loop: CAWSILRGSIGNTIYF. The CDR3, as DNA: TGTGCCTGGAGTATTCTCCGGGGCAGTATTGGAAACACCATATATTTT.

Many counts were recorded for this clone. A read error may produce the germline difference seen at one junction end. The CDR3 loop reads CASSGTGDLKLRF. DNA for the CDR3: TGTGCCAGTTCCGGGACAGGGGATTTGAAGCTTAGATTT. The J gene is TRBJ1-1, the V gene TRBV2; 10 nucleotides agree with TRBD1. This CDR3 is 13 amino acids long. CDR1 SNHLY and CDR2 FYNNEI come from the germline V gene.

The V gene is TRBV7-2, the J gene TRBJ1-1, with 7 bases fitting TRBD1. Trimming took 5 bases from V and 13 from J; bases not matched to a gene: 10. The CDR3 has 12 amino acids. The germline V gene has CDR1 SGHTA and CDR2 FQGNSA. This CDR3 is CASSLSRGINFF. DNA of the CDR3: TGTGCCAGCAGCCTAAGCAGGGGGATTAATTTCTTT.

This clone came up a few times. The V call is TRBV19, the J call TRBJ2-3; 7 bases are a match to TRBD1. Germline V gene lookup returns CDR1 LNHDA and CDR2 SQIVND (reference sequence). The CDR3 totals 14 residues. J lost 2 bases, V lost 6 bases, and 5 bases had no gene match. DNA of the CDR3: TGTGCCAGTAGCCCCAGGGGGAACACAGATACGCAGTATTTT. It codes for CASSPRGNTDTQYF.

The rearrangement joins TRBV27 to TRBJ1-6; 8 bases fit TRBD1. With V trimmed by 5 bases and J by 7 bases, 4 bases remained unmatched. The CDR3 is made up of 14 amino acids. Germline lookup yields CDR1 MNHEY and CDR2 SMNVEV (reference sequence). The CDR3 protein is CASSRQGRNSPLHF. CDR3 DNA sequence: TGTGCCAGCAGTCGACAGGGGCGGAATTCACCCCTCCACTTT.

The rearrangement joins TRBV12-3 or TRBV12-4 to TRBJ1-2, with a weak D call TRBD1 (6 bases). The CDR3 has 13 amino acids. V dropped 6 bases and J dropped 7 bases, with 15 bases sitting between them. CDR3 coding DNA: TGTGCCAGCAGCATGACAGGAGTTGTTGGCTACACCTTC. This sequence encodes CASSMTGVVGYTF.

This clone was detected only once. J is TRBJ2-3 and V is TRBV5-8, with D possibly TRBD2 on 5 matching bases. V was shortened by 4 bases and J by 2 bases, with 14 bases between the two germline ends. This CDR3 region has 15 residues. Germline V gene sequence: CDR1 SGHTS, CDR2 YDEGEE. The CDR3 DNA sequence: TGTGCCAGCAGCCCGGACTTAAAACTCACAGATACGCAGTATTTT. Its translation is CASSPDLKLTDTQYF.

The rearrangement links TRBV7-8 to TRBJ1-2, with a weak D call TRBD1 (6 bases). Germline CDR1 is SGHVS and CDR2 is FQNEAQ. Trimming removed 5 bases at V and 3 bases at J, with 10 bases between. The CDR3 runs to 13 residues. The CDR3 DNA reads TGTGCCAGCAGCCACAGGGATGACTATGGCTACACCTTC. Protein sequence: CASSHRDDYGYTF.

The chain links TRBV5-1 to TRBJ2-2; 9 nucleotides line up with TRBD1. The CDR3 contains 15 residues. After removal of 9 bases from V and 4 bases from J, the junction contained 10 bases not matched to a gene. Germline V gene data show CDR1 as SGHRS and CDR2 as YFSETQ. The CDR3: CATTPGQGFTGELFF. DNA for the CDR3: TGCGCCACCACTCCAGGACAGGGGTTCACCGGGGAGCTGTTTTTT.